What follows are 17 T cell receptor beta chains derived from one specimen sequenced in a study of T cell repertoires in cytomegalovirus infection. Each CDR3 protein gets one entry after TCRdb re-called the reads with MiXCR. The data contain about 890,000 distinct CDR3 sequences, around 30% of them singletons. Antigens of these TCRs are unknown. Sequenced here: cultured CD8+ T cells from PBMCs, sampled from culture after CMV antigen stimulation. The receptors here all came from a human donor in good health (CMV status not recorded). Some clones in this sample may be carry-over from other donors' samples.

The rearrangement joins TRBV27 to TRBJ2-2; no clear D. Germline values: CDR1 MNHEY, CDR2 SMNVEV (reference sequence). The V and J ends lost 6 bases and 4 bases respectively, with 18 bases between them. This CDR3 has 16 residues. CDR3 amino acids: CASSRTKTASTGELFF. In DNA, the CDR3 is TGTGCCAGCAGCCGTACAAAGACGGCGAGCACCGGGGAGCTGTTTTTT.

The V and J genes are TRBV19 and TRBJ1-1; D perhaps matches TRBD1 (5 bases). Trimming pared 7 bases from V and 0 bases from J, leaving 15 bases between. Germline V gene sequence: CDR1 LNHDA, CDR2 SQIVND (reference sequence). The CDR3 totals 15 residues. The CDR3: CASTMGTGMNTEAFF. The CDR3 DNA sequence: TGTGCCAGTACCATGGGGACCGGGATGAACACTGAAGCTTTCTTT.

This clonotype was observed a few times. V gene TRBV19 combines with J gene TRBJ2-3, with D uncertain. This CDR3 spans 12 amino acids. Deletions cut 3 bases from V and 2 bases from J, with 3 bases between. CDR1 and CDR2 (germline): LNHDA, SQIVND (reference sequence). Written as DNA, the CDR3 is TGTGCCAGTAGTATGGACACAGATACGCAGTATTTT. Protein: CASSMDTDTQYF.

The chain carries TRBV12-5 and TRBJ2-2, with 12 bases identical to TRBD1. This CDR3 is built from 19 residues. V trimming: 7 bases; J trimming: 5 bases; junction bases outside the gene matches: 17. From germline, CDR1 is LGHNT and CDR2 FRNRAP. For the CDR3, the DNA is TGTGCTAGTGATGGCCTTCAACGGGACAGGGGGCGAGGTACCGGGGAGCTGTTTTTT. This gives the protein CASDGLQRDRGRGTGELFF.

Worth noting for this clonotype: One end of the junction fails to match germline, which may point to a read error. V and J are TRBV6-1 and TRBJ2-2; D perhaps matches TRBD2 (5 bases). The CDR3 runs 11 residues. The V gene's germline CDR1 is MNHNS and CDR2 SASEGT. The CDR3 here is CAVGLAGELLF. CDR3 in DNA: TGTGCCGTTGGGCTAGCCGGGGAGCTGTTATTT.

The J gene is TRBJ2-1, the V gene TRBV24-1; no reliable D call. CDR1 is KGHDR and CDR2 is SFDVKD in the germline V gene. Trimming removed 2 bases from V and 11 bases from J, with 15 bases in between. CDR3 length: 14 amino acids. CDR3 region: CATSDSPDMGKQFF. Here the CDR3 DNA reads TGTGCCACCAGTGATTCCCCCGACATGGGTAAGCAGTTCTTC.

This CDR3 is CASSLVGTGSYEQYF. CDR3 sequence (DNA): TGTGCCAGCAGTTTAGTCGGGACGGGGTCCTACGAGCAGTACTTC. The chain employs TRBV27 and TRBJ2-7; the D call may be TRBD1 or TRBD2 (5 bases each). Deletions cut 2 bases from V and 1 base from J, with 12 bases between. The CDR3 is 15 amino acids. Germline V gives CDR1 MNHEY, CDR2 SMNVEV (reference sequence).

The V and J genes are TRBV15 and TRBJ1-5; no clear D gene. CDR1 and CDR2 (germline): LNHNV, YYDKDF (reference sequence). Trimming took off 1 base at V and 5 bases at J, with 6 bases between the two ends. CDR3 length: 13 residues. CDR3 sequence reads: CATSRVRDQPQHF. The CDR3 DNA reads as TGTGCCACCAGCAGAGTGAGGGATCAGCCCCAGCATTTT.

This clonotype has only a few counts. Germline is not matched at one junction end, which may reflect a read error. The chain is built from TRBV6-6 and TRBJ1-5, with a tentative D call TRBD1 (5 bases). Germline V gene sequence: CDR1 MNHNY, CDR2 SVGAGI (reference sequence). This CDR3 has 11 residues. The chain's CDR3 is CGGGRGQPQHF. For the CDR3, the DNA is TGCGGGGGGGGGAGAGGACAGCCCCAGCATTTT.

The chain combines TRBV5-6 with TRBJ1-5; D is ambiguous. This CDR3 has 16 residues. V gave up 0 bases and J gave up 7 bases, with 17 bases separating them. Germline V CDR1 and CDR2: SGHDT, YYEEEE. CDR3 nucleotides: TGTGCCAGCAGCTTGGTCACCCGGGCTGAAGTCCAGCCCCAGCATTTT. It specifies CASSLVTRAEVQPQHF.

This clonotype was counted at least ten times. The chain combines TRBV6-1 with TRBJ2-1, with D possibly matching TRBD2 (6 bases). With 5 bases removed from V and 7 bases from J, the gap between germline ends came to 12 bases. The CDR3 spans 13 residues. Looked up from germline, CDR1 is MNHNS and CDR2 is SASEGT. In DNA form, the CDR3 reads TGTGCCAGCAGTCTGGTGGCGGGGAATGAGCAGTTCTTC. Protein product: CASSLVAGNEQFF.

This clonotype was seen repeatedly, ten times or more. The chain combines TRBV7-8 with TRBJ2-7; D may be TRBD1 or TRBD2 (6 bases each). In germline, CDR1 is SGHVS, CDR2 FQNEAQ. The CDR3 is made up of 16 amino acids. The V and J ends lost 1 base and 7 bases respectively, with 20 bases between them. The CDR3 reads CASSLVGSGEAREQYV. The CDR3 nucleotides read TGTGCCAGCAGCTTAGTTGGGTCAGGGGAGGCTAGGGAGCAGTACGTC.

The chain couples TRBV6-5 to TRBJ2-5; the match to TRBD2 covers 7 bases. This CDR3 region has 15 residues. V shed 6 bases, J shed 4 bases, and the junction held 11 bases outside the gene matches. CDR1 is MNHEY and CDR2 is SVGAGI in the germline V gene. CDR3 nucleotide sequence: TGTGCCAGCAGCCACAGCGGAACGGGGGGAGAGACCCAGTACTTC. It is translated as CASSHSGTGGETQYF.

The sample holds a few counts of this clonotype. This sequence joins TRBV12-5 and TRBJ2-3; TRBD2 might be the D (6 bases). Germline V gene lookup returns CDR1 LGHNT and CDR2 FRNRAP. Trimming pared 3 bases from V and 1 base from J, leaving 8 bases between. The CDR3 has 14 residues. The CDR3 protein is CASGFGGGTDTQYF. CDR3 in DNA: TGTGCTAGTGGTTTCGGCGGGGGCACAGATACGCAGTATTTT.

The CDR3 sequence: CASSQGLTGGTGELFF. In nucleotides, the CDR3 is TGCGCCAGCAGCCAAGGCTTGACTGGCGGGACCGGGGAGCTGTTTTTT. The chain is built from TRBV4-1 and TRBJ2-2; possible D gene TRBD2, 5 bases. The ends were cut back, 1 base at V and 5 bases at J, with 14 bases in the middle. The CDR3 length is 16 residues. The germline V gene has CDR1 MGHRA and CDR2 YSYEKL.

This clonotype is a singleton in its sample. For the CDR3, the DNA is TGTGCCACCAGCAGCGAGGTCCCCTATGGGGGCTACTATGGCTACACCTTC. This sequence encodes CATSSEVPYGGYYGYTF. V gene TRBV15 combines with J gene TRBJ1-2; weak D call: TRBD1 (6 bases). There are 17 residues in the CDR3. Trimming removed 3 bases from V and 3 bases from J, with 20 bases in between. The V gene's germline CDR1 is LNHNV and CDR2 YYDKDF (reference sequence).

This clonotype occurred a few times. CDR3 bases: TGTGCCAGCAGCTTAGCGCTCGGGGGCGGGCCGACTGGGGCCAACGTCCTGACTTTC. Protein sequence: CASSLALGGGPTGANVLTF. The rearrangement uses TRBV7-9 and TRBJ2-6; D possibly matches TRBD1 or TRBD2 (6 bases each). The CDR3 covers 19 residues. Germline V lookup: CDR1 SEHNR, CDR2 FQNEAQ (reference sequence). V lost 0 bases to trimming and J lost 2 bases, with 17 bases between them.